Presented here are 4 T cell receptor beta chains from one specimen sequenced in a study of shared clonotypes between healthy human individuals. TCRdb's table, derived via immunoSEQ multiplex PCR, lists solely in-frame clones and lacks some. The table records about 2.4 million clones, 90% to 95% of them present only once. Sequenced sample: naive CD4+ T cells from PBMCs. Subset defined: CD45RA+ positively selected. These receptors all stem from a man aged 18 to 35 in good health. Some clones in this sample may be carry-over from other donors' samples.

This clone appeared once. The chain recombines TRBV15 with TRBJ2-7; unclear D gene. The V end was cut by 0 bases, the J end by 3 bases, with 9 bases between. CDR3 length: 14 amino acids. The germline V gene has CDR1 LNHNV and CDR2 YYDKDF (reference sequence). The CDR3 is CATSREGRVYEQYF. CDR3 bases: TGTGCCACCAGCAGAGAAGGACGGGTCTACGAGCAGTACTTC.

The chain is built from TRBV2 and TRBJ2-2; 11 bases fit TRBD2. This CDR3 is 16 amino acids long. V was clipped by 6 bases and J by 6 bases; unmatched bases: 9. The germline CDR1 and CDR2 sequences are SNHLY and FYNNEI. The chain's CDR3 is CASSASGRPPAGELFF. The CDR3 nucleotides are TGTGCCAGCAGCGCTAGCGGGAGGCCCCCCGCCGGGGAGCTGTTTTTT.

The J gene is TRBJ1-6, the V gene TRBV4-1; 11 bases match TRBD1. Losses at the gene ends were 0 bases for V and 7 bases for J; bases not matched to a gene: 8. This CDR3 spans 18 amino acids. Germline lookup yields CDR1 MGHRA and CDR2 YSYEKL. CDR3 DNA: TGCGCCAGCAGCCAAGATCGACGGACAGGGGGCTTGAATTCACCCCTCCACTTT. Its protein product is CASSQDRRTGGLNSPLHF.

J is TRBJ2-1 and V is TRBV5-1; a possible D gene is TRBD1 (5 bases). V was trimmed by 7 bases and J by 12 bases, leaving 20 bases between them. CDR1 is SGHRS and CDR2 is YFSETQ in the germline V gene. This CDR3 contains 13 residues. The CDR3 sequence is CASPNLQAFGQFF. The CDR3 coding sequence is TGCGCCAGCCCAAACCTACAGGCTTTTGGGCAGTTCTTC.